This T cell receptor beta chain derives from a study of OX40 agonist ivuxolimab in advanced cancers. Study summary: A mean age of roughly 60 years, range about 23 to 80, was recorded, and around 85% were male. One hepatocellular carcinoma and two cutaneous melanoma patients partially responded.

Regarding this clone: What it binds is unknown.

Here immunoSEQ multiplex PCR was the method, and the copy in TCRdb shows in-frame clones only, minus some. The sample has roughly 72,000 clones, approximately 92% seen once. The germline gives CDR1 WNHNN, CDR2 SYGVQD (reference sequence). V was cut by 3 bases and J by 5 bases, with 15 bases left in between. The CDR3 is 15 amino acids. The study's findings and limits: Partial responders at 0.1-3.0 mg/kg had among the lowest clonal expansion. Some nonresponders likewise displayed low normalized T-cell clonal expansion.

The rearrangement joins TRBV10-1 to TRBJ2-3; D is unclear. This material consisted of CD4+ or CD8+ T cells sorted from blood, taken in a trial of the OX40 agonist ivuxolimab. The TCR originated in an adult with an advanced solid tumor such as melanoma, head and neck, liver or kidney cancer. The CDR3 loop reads CASSDSSQVRDTQYF. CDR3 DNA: TGCGCCAGCAGTGATAGCAGCCAGGTGCGAGATACGCAGTATTTT.